The clone carrying this T cell receptor (beta chain) showed up just a few times. Its cognate antigen is unknown. The data were produced by immunoSEQ multiplex PCR, yet TCRdb's version contains in-frame clones alone and is incomplete. The repertoire holds about 140,000 clones, more than 85% seen once, with 3.6% in the top ten. The germline V gene has CDR1 LGHNA and CDR2 YSLEER. CDR3 length: 14 amino acids. Trimming cost V 0 bases and J 6 bases; bases outside gene matches: 5. The data originate from a study of T cell responses to AZD1222 COVID-19 vaccine. Points from the study as a whole: Clonal diversity was possibly underestimated, and the donors were mostly white British, with more females. An increase in Spike-specific TCR breadth and depth was observed after two AZD1222 doses.

J is TRBJ2-7 and V is TRBV4-3; TRBD1 agrees at 7 bases. The clonotype comes from an adult who received the AZD1222 COVID-19 vaccine. Sequencing used peripheral blood, obtained 28 days after the second AZD1222 dose. The CDR3 is CASSQEHRGGEQYF. CDR3 sequence (DNA): TGCGCCAGCAGCCAAGAGCACAGGGGTGGCGAGCAGTACTTC.